This T cell receptor beta chain was recovered during a study of blood T cell repertoires in COVID-19. Study background: Italy, Spain and the United States were the sources of the convalescent and acute COVID-19 samples. T cells, B-cell-depleted T cells, or PBMCs supplied cDNA or gDNA.

This CDR3 region has 15 residues. V lost 5 bases to trimming and J lost 2 bases; unmatched junction nucleotides: 5. Germline CDR1 SGHAT, CDR2 FQNNGV. In the authors' methods: Scientists estimated how many nucleated cells there were by amplifying reference gene primers. Clones were sequenced by immunoSEQ multiplex PCR, and TCRdb holds only the in-frame ones, with some missing. Clone size and the V and J calls come from that table; the DNA yielded D and trimming. The repertoire holds roughly 99,000 clones, about 84% seen once, with approximately 11% in the top ten. The TCR was taken from a woman of 80 years or more with acute or convalescent COVID-19. Sequencing was done on a sample of peripheral blood. The rearrangement links TRBV11-2 to TRBJ1-5; 8 bases are shared with TRBD1. CDR3 in DNA: TGTGCCAGCAGCCCCGTGGGACAGGGCAATCAGCCCCAGCATTTT. It codes for CASSPVGQGNQPQHF.